These T cell receptor beta chains were read from a single sample in a study of beta chain features in type 1 diabetes. Sequenced by immunoSEQ multiplex PCR; TCRdb stores in-frame clones only, minus some. The table includes 620,000 or so clones, around 15% detected once. Sequencing was carried out using naive CD4+ T cells from blood. The receptor source for this set is a man between 18 and 35 years old in good health. CDR3s include the opening cysteine and the closing phenylalanine or tryptophan. The order of the fields is clone size, V gene, D gene, J gene, CDR3 DNA, CDR3 protein. A D gene is named only where the DNA matches it firmly. Clone size, where shown, is once, few, many, or a class for clones that have expanded.

many	TRBV14	.	TRBJ1-1	TGTGCCAGCAGCCAAGAAGCTGTTGAAGCTTTCTTT	CASSQEAVEAFF
.	TRBV6-4	.	TRBJ1-4	TGTGCCAGCAGTAAAGACAGCTTTAATGAAAAACTGTTTTTT	CASSKDSFNEKLFF
.	TRBV7-6	.	TRBJ1-5	TGTGCCAGCAGCGCCTCGAGAGGGGGCAATCAGCCCCAGCATTTT	CASSASRGGNQPQHF
few	TRBV6-5	.	TRBJ2-7	TGTGCCAGCGGCCCGCCGCGGGGCTCCTACGAGCAGTACTTC	CASGPPRGSYEQYF
.	TRBV6-6	.	TRBJ2-1	TGTGCCAGCAGTTACGCTCTCTATGAGCAGTTCTTC	CASSYALYEQFF
.	TRBV7-8	TRBD2	TRBJ2-5	TGTGCCAGCAGCTCAAGACTAGCGGGGGCTCAAGAGACCCAGTACTTC	CASSSRLAGAQETQYF
.	TRBV10-3	.	TRBJ2-5	TGTGCCAGCAGTCGGGGTCTAAGCCAAGAGACCCAGTACTTC	CASSRGLSQETQYF
.	TRBV7-9	.	TRBJ2-1	TGTGCCAGCAGTACAGGGAGCTCCTACAATGAGCAGTTCTTC	CASSTGSSYNEQFF
.	TRBV23-1	TRBD1	TRBJ2-7	TGCGCCAGCAGGCATCCGGGACAGGCCAAACAGCCCTACGAGCAGTACTTC	CASRHPGQAKQPYEQYF
.	TRBV4-3	TRBD1	TRBJ2-7	TGCGCCAGCAGCCAAGTAGGGACAGGGGGCTACGAGCAGTACTTC	CASSQVGTGGYEQYF
.	TRBV7-2	.	TRBJ2-4	TGTGCCAGCAGCTTAGAAGTACAGCGACCATTCATTCAGTACTTC	CASSLEVQRPFIQYF
.	TRBV6-8	.	TRBJ1-5	TGTGCCAGCAGTTATTTAGGGGGGTGTCAGCCCCAGCATTTT	CASSYLGGCQPQHF
few	TRBV7-2	.	TRBJ2-7	TGTGCCAGCAGCTTATCCCGGTCTGCTTCCTCCTACGAGCAGTACTTC	CASSLSRSASSYEQYF
few	TRBV6-5	.	TRBJ1-2	TGTGCCAGCAGTTACGGCAGGCGGTATGGCTACACCTTC	CASSYGRRYGYTF
.	TRBV5-1	.	TRBJ2-7	TGCGCCAGCAGTGTTTGGGCATTTTACGAGCAGTACTTC	CASSVWAFYEQYF
few	TRBV7-2	.	TRBJ1-2	TGTGCCAGCAGCTTAGGGAACGCTAACTATGGCTACACCTTC	CASSLGNANYGYTF
few	TRBV6-5	.	TRBJ1-5	TGTGCCAGCAGTTACTCGATGGGGGGCAATCAGCCCCAGCATTTT	CASSYSMGGNQPQHF
.	TRBV9	TRBD1	TRBJ1-2	TGTGCCAGCAGCGTCCGGGGACAGGCAGAATACCAATATGGCTACACCTTC	CASSVRGQAEYQYGYTF
.	TRBV4-1	TRBD1	TRBJ2-7	TGCGCCAGCAGCCAAGGAGTCGGGGACAGGGGTCCCTACGAGCAGTACTTC	CASSQGVGDRGPYEQYF
few	TRBV30	.	TRBJ1-5	TGTGCCTGGAGTGTACAAGGTGGCAATCAGCCCCAGCATTTT	CAWSVQGGNQPQHF
few	TRBV7-3	TRBD2	TRBJ2-7	TGTGCCAGCAGCTCGCAAGCGGGGCCCGCCTACGAGCAGTACTTC	CASSSQAGPAYEQYF
few	TRBV18	.	TRBJ2-6	TGTGCCAGCTCACCAGTTCAGCCCCGGCCGTCCTCTGGGGCCAACGTCCTGACTTTC	CASSPVQPRPSSGANVLTF
.	TRBV6-6	.	TRBJ1-5	TGTGCCAGCAGGCCGGACGTTAGCAATCAGCCCCAGCATTTT	CASRPDVSNQPQHF
few	TRBV28	.	TRBJ2-5	TGTGCCAGCAGTTTATTCGCAGGGCAAGAGACCCAGTACTTC	CASSLFAGQETQYF
few	TRBV30	.	TRBJ1-4	TGTGCCTGGAGTGTACAAGGGTCCAATGAAAAACTGTTTTTT	CAWSVQGSNEKLFF
few	TRBV7-3	.	TRBJ2-2	TGTGCCAGCAGCTTAAGTGGTCCCTCCACCGGGGAGCTGTTTTTT	CASSLSGPSTGELFF
few	TRBV5-4	.	TRBJ2-3	TGTGCCAGCAGCTTGATGAGCACAGATACGCAGTATTTT	CASSLMSTDTQYF
few	TRBV19	.	TRBJ2-1	TGTGCCAGTAGTATAGCCGGTCCCAATGAGCAGTTCTTC	CASSIAGPNEQFF
once	TRBV7-7	TRBD2	TRBJ2-2	TGTGCCAGCAGCTCACTAGCGGGAGGCACCGGGGAGCTGTTTTTT	CASSSLAGGTGELFF
few	TRBV10-3	TRBD1	TRBJ2-1	TGTGCCATCAGTGTACTCGGACAGGGGGGCTACAATGAGCAGTTCTTC	CAISVLGQGGYNEQFF
few	TRBV7-3	.	TRBJ2-1	TGTGCCAGCAGCCCCAAACAGGGTCGGGATGAGCAGTTCTTC	CASSPKQGRDEQFF
.	TRBV2	.	TRBJ2-7	TGTGCCAGCAGGCCCTCCTACGAGCAGTACTTC	CASRPSYEQYF
.	TRBV25-1	.	TRBJ1-4	TGTGCCAGCAGTGAAGAAGGCAGGGTCGATAATGAAAAACTGTTTTTT	CASSEEGRVDNEKLFF
.	TRBV28	.	TRBJ1-2	TGTGCCAGCAGAGGACGGCCCTATGGCTACACCTTC	CASRGRPYGYTF
few	TRBV19	.	TRBJ1-5	TGTGCCAGCGTACAGGGAGGGCGAGGGAGCAATCAGCCCCAGCATTTT	CASVQGGRGSNQPQHF
.	TRBV7-2	.	TRBJ1-2	TGTGCCAGCAGCTCGGAAGGGGTTCCTAACTATGGCTACACCTTC	CASSSEGVPNYGYTF
few	TRBV6-5	.	TRBJ2-7	TGTGCCAGCAGTTACGGGGGGCCCACGGCCGAGCAGTACTTC	CASSYGGPTAEQYF
few	TRBV6-6	.	TRBJ1-1	TGTGCCAGCAGTAGTCCGGAGAACACTGAAGCTTTCTTT	CASSSPENTEAFF
few	TRBV18	TRBD2	TRBJ2-3	TGTGCCAGCTCACCCCGGACTAGCGGGAGCACAGATACGCAGTATTTT	CASSPRTSGSTDTQYF
few	TRBV6-5	.	TRBJ1-6	TGTGCCAGCCATAGTGAGACCCAAAGGTCACCCCTCCACTTT	CASHSETQRSPLHF
few	TRBV5-1	.	TRBJ2-1	TGCGCCAGCAGCTTGGGTCCCCTCGGTGAGCAGTTCTTC	CASSLGPLGEQFF
.	TRBV7-2	.	TRBJ2-3	TGTGCCAGCAGCTTATTACCGGGAAGTTACACAGATACGCAGTATTTT	CASSLLPGSYTDTQYF
many	TRBV7-9	TRBD1	TRBJ1-4	TGTGCCAGCGACGAAACAGGGGCGATTAATGAAAAACTGTTTTTT	CASDETGAINEKLFF
few	TRBV7-2	.	TRBJ2-5	TGTGCCAGCAGCATAACCCGCGATGAGACCCAGTACTTC	CASSITRDETQYF
.	TRBV11-2	TRBD2	TRBJ2-5	TGTGCCAGCAGAACCCCTGGGACTAGCATATCCGGGACCCAGTACTTC	CASRTPGTSISGTQYF
.	TRBV2	TRBD2	TRBJ2-2	TGTGCCAGCAGGCGAGGACCTCCGGGACTAGTGGGTAACACCGGGGAGCTGTTTTTT	CASRRGPPGLVGNTGELFF
.	TRBV5-1	TRBD1	TRBJ2-5	TGCGCCAGCAGCGAACAGGGGACCCAAGAGACCCAGTACTTC	CASSEQGTQETQYF
.	TRBV9	.	TRBJ2-5	TGTGCCAGCTTGGAGACTCTTCCAAAAGAGACCCAGTACTTC	CASLETLPKETQYF
few	TRBV27	TRBD1	TRBJ1-4	TGTGCCAGCAGTTTAACCCCTTGGAGGGGGCGCGGGGAAAAACTGTTTTTT	CASSLTPWRGRGEKLFF
.	TRBV6-5	.	TRBJ2-3	TGTGCCAGCAGAGGCAGGGACACAGATACGCAGTATTTT	CASRGRDTDTQYF
few	TRBV2	.	TRBJ1-1	TGTGCCAGCAGTGTCCGGGGCGACACTGAAGCTTTCTTT	CASSVRGDTEAFF
.	TRBV6-5	TRBD1	TRBJ1-2	TGTGCCAGCAGCTCAAGACAGGGGAAATACTATGGCTACACCTTC	CASSSRQGKYYGYTF
.	TRBV9	.	TRBJ2-3	TGTGCCAGCAGCCTAGGACACACGGGGAAGAACGCAGATACGCAGTATTTT	CASSLGHTGKNADTQYF
.	TRBV28	.	TRBJ2-5	TGTGCCAGCAGTCGGACAGCTTTCCAAGAGACCCAGTACTTC	CASSRTAFQETQYF
.	TRBV18	.	TRBJ2-5	TGTGCCAGCTCACCCGTGACGGCCCAAGAGACCCAGTACTTC	CASSPVTAQETQYF
few	TRBV7-3	TRBD2	TRBJ2-5	TGTGCCAGCAGCTTAACACCTAGCGGGCATGAGACCCAGTACTTC	CASSLTPSGHETQYF
few	TRBV10-3	.	TRBJ2-7	TGTGCCATCAGGACTAGCTACGAGCAGTACTTC	CAIRTSYEQYF
.	TRBV20-1	TRBD2	TRBJ2-7	TGCAGTGCTCGACTAGCGGCCGAGCAGTACTTC	CSARLAAEQYF
.	TRBV6-4	.	TRBJ2-6	TGTGCCAGCAAGAGCTCTGGGGCCAACGTCCTGACTTTC	CASKSSGANVLTF
.	TRBV6-5	.	TRBJ1-1	TGTGCCAGCAGCACCCATTCCCCCACTGAAGCTTTCTTT	CASSTHSPTEAFF